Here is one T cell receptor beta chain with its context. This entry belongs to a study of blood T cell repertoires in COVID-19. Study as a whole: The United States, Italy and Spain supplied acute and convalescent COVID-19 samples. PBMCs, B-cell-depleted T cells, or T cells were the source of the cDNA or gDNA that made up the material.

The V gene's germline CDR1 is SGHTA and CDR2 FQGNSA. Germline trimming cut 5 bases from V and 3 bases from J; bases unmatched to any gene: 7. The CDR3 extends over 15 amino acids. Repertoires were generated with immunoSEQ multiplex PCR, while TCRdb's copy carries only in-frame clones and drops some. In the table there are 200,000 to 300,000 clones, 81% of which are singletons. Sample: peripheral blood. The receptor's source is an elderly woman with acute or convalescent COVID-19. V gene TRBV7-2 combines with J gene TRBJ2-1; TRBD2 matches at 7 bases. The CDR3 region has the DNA TGTGCCAGCAGCCGCGGGGGTGGTTACTACAATGAGCAGTTCTTC. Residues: CASSRGGGYYNEQFF.